This entry features one T cell receptor (beta chain) sequence. Antigen: not known. Some second doses came at about 4 weeks and others at about 12 weeks; these were pooled. The CDR3 spans 14 residues. The junction had 4 bases not matched to a gene; V was cut back by 5 bases and J by 8 bases. Per germline, CDR1 SGHNT and CDR2 YENEEA. The entry originates in a study of T cell responses to AZD1222 COVID-19 vaccine. General observations from the study: Unmutated variant regions reportedly attract nearly half of all spike-specific TCRs. Donors, mostly white British, included more females; clonal diversity was possibly underestimated.

Profiled with immunoSEQ multiplex PCR; TCRdb holds only in-frame clones, not every one. The sample has 110,000 or so clones; around 87% are singletons. The sequence was obtained from an adult who received the AZD1222 COVID-19 vaccine. The sample here was peripheral blood, taken 28 days after the second AZD1222 dose. The chain has TRBV11-3 and TRBJ2-3; 13 nucleotides align to TRBD2. The CDR3 nucleotides are TGTGCCAGCAGCCGAGGACTAGCGGGGGCTACGCAGTATTTT. Protein: CASSRGLAGATQYF.